The T cell receptor beta chain under discussion was sequenced for a study of OX40 agonist ivuxolimab in advanced cancers. Comment on this clone: Its antigen is not identified.

Excluded were patients having autoimmune disease history or systemic immunosuppression. From germline, CDR1 is SGHTA and CDR2 FQGTGA. V was pared by 5 bases and J by 7 bases, with 12 bases between. This CDR3 is 13 amino acids long. The table came from immunoSEQ multiplex PCR; TCRdb's copy has only in-frame clones and leaves some out. Among 9,500 to 10,000 clones listed, 80% to 90% were seen once. Study conclusions and caveats: Some patients without response likewise showed low normalized clonal expansion. Averaged across samples, CD8+ T cells carried more expanded clones than CD4+ did.

This chain links TRBV7-3 with TRBJ1-5; TRBD1 might be the D (5 bases). The receptor was derived from an adult with an advanced solid tumor such as melanoma, head and neck, liver or kidney cancer. Source: CD4+ or CD8+ T cells sorted from blood, taken in a trial of the OX40 agonist ivuxolimab. The CDR3 here is CASSNGRDQPQHF. CDR3 in DNA: TGTGCCAGCAGCAATGGGCGGGACCAGCCCCAGCATTTT.